The text below deals with one T cell receptor beta chain. As yet, its antigen is unknown. The data were produced by immunoSEQ multiplex PCR, yet TCRdb's version contains in-frame clones alone and is incomplete. The sample includes some 1.5 million clones, 98% of them seen just once. The data stem from a study of shared clonotypes between healthy human individuals. Study-wide results and limits: The rarefaction results pointed to incomplete sorted-subset sequencing despite large depth.

Division of CD4+ cells produced a CD45RA+ naive subset and a CD45RA-negative memory subset. The specimen sequenced was naive CD4+ T cells sorted from blood. Subset noted: CD45RA+ positively selected. The TCR was taken from a man aged 25 to 40 in good health.

The CDR3 DNA is TGTGCCAGCAGCTTGGAACGAGAGTTAGTACAGGGCTATGGCTACACCTTC. This translates into CASSLERELVQGYGYTF. The chain uses TRBV5-6 and TRBJ1-2; tentatively, D is TRBD1 (6 bases). Germline CDR1 SGHDT, CDR2 YYEEEE. Trimming removed 0 bases at V and 4 bases at J, with 19 bases between. CDR3 size: 17 residues.